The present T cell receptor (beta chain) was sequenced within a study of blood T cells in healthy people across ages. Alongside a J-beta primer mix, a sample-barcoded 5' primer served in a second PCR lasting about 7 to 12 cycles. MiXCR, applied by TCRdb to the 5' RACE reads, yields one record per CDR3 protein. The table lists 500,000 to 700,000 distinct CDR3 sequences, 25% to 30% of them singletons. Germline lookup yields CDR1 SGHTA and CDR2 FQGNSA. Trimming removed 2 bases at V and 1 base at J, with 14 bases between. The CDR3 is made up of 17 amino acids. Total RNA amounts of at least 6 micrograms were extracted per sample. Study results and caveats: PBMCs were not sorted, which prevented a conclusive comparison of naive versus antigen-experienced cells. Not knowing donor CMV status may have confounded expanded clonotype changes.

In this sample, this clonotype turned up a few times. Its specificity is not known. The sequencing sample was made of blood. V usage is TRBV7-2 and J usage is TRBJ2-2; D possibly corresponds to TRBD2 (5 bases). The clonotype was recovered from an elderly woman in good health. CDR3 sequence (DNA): TGTGCCAGCAGCTTAAATTCAGGAGGACTGAACACCGGGGAGCTGTTTTTT. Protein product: CASSLNSGGLNTGELFF. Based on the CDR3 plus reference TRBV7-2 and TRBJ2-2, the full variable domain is GAGVSQSPSNKVTEKGKDVELRCDPISGHTALYWYRQSLGQGLEFLIYFQGNSAPDKSGLPSDRFSAERTGGSVSTLTIQRTQQEDSAVYLCASSLNSGGLNTGELFFGEGSRLTVL.